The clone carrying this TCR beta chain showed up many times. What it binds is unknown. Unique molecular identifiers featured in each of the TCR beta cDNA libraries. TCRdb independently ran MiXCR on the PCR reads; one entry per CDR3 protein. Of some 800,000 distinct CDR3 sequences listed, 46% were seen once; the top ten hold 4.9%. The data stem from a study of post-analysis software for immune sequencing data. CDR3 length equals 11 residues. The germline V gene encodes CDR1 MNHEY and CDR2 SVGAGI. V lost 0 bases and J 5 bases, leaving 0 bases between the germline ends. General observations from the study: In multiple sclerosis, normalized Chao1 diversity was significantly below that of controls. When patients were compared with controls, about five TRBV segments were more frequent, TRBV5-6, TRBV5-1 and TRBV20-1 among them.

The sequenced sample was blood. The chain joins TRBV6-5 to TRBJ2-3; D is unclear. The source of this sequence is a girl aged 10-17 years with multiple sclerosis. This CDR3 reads CASSYSDTQYF. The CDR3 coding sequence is TGTGCCAGCAGTTACTCAGATACGCAGTATTTT.